This TCR beta chain was profiled in a study of T cells in Graves' hyperthyroidism and ophthalmopathy. V shed 6 bases and J 2 bases; nucleotides not matched to a gene: 6. This CDR3 has 14 amino acids. Germline CDR1 and CDR2: SGHVS and FNYEAQ. TCR beta CDR3 sequences were amplified from RNA transcripts. First-round RT-PCR of the TCR CDR3 relied on the HTBI primer set. TCRdb re-analysed the multiplex PCR reads in MiXCR, keeping a single row per CDR3 protein. The sample includes approximately 400,000 distinct CDR3 sequences, approximately 15% of them seen just once. This clonotype was counted ten times or more.

This TCR was recovered from a woman aged 25 to 45 with Graves' ophthalmopathy. The J gene is TRBJ2-7, the V gene TRBV7-6, with TRBD1 identical over 8 bases. Sequencing input: blood. CDR3 residues: CASRTGQGTYEQYF. For the CDR3, the DNA is TGTGCCAGCAGAACAGGACAGGGTACCTACGAGCAGTACTTC.